Listed here are 28 T cell receptor beta chains from one sample, sequenced in a study of shared clonotypes between healthy human individuals. Sequencing used immunoSEQ multiplex PCR; TCRdb keeps in-frame clones, though not all of them. Here the sample spans around 1.1 million clones, 70% to 85% being singletons. The sequencing input was memory CD4+ T cells from PBMCs. Subset in this sample: CD45RA-negative fraction. These receptors came from a man younger than 30 in good health. Some clones in this sample may be carry-over from other donors' samples.

The rearrangement joins TRBV7-8 to TRBJ2-7; TRBD1 aligns across 8 bases. CDR3 length equals 14 residues. Germline assignment: CDR1 SGHVS and CDR2 FQNEAQ. The V segment lost 5 bases and the J segment 4 bases; nucleotides outside the gene matches: 7. The chain's CDR3 is CASSARQGRYEQYF. CDR3 nucleotide sequence: TGTGCCAGCAGCGCCCGACAGGGGAGGTACGAGCAGTACTTC.

The chain is built from TRBV9 and TRBJ2-1; D is unclear. This CDR3 comprises 14 residues. The germline V gene has CDR1 SGDLS and CDR2 YYNGEE. The ends were cut back, 6 bases at V and 7 bases at J, with 17 bases in the middle. The CDR3 region has the DNA TGTGCCAGCAATCTCATGTCGGGTATGAATGAGCAGTTCTTC. It is translated as CASNLMSGMNEQFF.

A remark on this clone: The sample holds other DNA sequences that translate to the same CDR3. The V call is TRBV9, the J call TRBJ2-1, with TRBD2 as a possible D gene (5 bases). V was trimmed by 0 bases and J by 0 bases, leaving 7 bases between them. The CDR3 is 15 amino acids. Germline CDR1 reads SGDLS; CDR2 reads YYNGEE. CDR3 in amino acids: CASSVEGASYNEQFF. CDR3 in DNA: TGTGCCAGCAGCGTAGAGGGAGCCTCCTACAATGAGCAGTTCTTC.

This rearrangement joins TRBV21-1 to TRBJ2-5; the table's D call of TRBD1 was not tested on the DNA. TRBV21-1 has pseudogene status. This CDR3 region has 14 residues. The CDR3 reads CASSNQGRGETQYF. DNA for the CDR3: TGTGCCAGCAGCAACCAGGGGAGAGGGGAGACCCAGTACTTC.

The V gene is TRBV19, the J gene TRBJ1-2; 8 nucleotides match TRBD1. Trimming took 5 bases from V and 7 from J; bases not matched to a gene: 6. The CDR3 loop spans 13 amino acids. Looked up from germline, CDR1 is LNHDA and CDR2 is SQIVND (reference sequence). CDR3 sequence reads: CASSDIGTGGYTF. The CDR3 region has the DNA TGTGCCAGTAGTGATATCGGGACAGGTGGCTACACCTTC.

This clone turned up a few times. The chain employs TRBV4-1 and TRBJ2-5; TRBD2 matches 10 bases. The end of the DNA aligns better with TRBJ2-7, so the J call may be wrong. CDR1 MGHRA and CDR2 YSYEKL come from the germline V gene. The CDR3 sequence is 17 residues long. The CDR3 loop is CASSPTTGLADFYEQYF. CDR3 DNA: TGCGCCAGCAGCCCTACGACAGGACTAGCGGACTTTTACGAGCAGTACTTC.

This clone was seen a handful of times. The rearrangement uses TRBV18 and TRBJ1-1, with a possible D match to TRBD1 (5 bases). V dropped 4 bases and J dropped 2 bases, with 17 bases sitting between them. Per germline, CDR1 KGHSH and CDR2 LQKENI. The CDR3 is made up of 16 amino acids. In nucleotides, the CDR3 is TGTGCCAGCTCACACGGCGTATCGGGGGTCAACACTGAAGCTTTCTTT. Translating gives CASSHGVSGVNTEAFF. Together with reference TRBV18 and TRBJ1-1, the CDR3 gives the full variable domain: NAGVMQNPRHLVRRRGQEARLRCSPMKGHSHVYWYRQLPEEGLKFMVYLQKENIIDESGMPKERFSAEFPKEGPSILRIQQVVRGDSAAYFCASSHGVSGVNTEAFFGQGTRLTVV.

The V call is TRBV7-2, the J call TRBJ1-1; D is unresolved. Trimming stripped 7 bases from V and 3 bases from J, with 15 bases between. CDR1 is SGHTA and CDR2 is FQGNSA in the germline V gene. The CDR3 is made up of 14 amino acids. The CDR3 reads CASKYWERDTEAFF. DNA of the CDR3: TGTGCCAGCAAATACTGGGAGCGAGACACTGAAGCTTTCTTT. The variable domain in full, with the rest retrieved from reference TRBV7-2 and TRBJ1-1, is GAGVSQSPSNKVTEKGKDVELRCDPISGHTALYWYRQSLGQGLEFLIYFQGNSAPDKSGLPSDRFSAERTGGSVSTLTIQRTQQEDSAVYLCASKYWERDTEAFFGQGTRLTVV.

CDR3: CASAPGGSLETQYF. The CDR3 nucleotides are TGTGCCAGCGCTCCCGGCGGGAGTCTAGAGACCCAGTACTTC. The chain couples TRBV28 to TRBJ2-5; 7 bases map to TRBD2. Losses at the gene ends were 8 bases for V and 4 bases for J; bases not matched to a gene: 10. The germline gives CDR1 MDHEN, CDR2 SYDVKM. This CDR3 comprises 14 residues.

The rearrangement uses TRBV4-1 and TRBJ1-4; 7 positions match TRBD1. Germline V gene lookup returns CDR1 MGHRA and CDR2 YSYEKL. This CDR3 is built from 16 residues. V was clipped by 1 base and J by 8 bases; unmatched bases: 10. The CDR3: CASSQVDRALREKLFF. The CDR3 region has the DNA TGCGCCAGCAGCCAAGTCGACAGGGCCTTAAGAGAAAAACTGTTTTTT.

On this clone: The same CDR3 is also encoded by other DNA sequences in this sample. This sequence joins TRBV7-3 and TRBJ2-5; no reliable D call. The CDR3 extends over 13 amino acids. Deletions cut 6 bases from V and 0 bases from J, with 8 bases between. Germline V lookup: CDR1 SGHTA, CDR2 FQGTGA. The CDR3 loop reads CASSRRYQETQYF. The CDR3 DNA is TGTGCCAGCAGTCGTAGGTACCAAGAGACCCAGTACTTC. Full variable domain (remainder filled in from reference TRBV7-3 and TRBJ2-5): GAGVSQTPSNKVTEKGKYVELRCDPISGHTALYWYRQSLGQGPEFLIYFQGTGAADDSGLPNDRFFAVRPEGSVSTLKIQRTERGDSAVYLCASSRRYQETQYFGPGTRLLVL.

The chain carries TRBV27 and TRBJ1-5; D uncertain. Trimming shortened V by 4 bases and J by 0 bases, and 16 bases separated the two germline ends. The V gene's germline CDR1 is MNHEY and CDR2 SMNVEV (reference sequence). There are 17 residues in the CDR3. The CDR3 spells CASSSTRLGYSNQPQHF. The CDR3 bases are TGTGCCAGCAGTTCGACCCGATTGGGGTATAGCAATCAGCCCCAGCATTTT.

V usage is TRBV4-2 and J usage is TRBJ2-7; weak D call: TRBD2 (7 bases). Germline CDR1 LGHNA, CDR2 YNFKEQ. The V end was cut by 1 base, the J end by 3 bases, with 16 bases between. The CDR3 has 16 residues. CDR3 residues: CASSQGGGDGHYEQYF. Here the CDR3 DNA reads TGTGCCAGCAGCCAAGGAGGGGGGGACGGACACTACGAGCAGTACTTC.

V and J are TRBV7-3 and TRBJ2-1; 8 bases are a match to TRBD2. After removal of 6 bases from V and 2 bases from J, the junction contained 6 bases not matched to a gene. Germline V gene lookup returns CDR1 SGHTA and CDR2 FQGTGA. This CDR3 has 15 residues. The DNA of the CDR3 is TGTGCCAGCAGGGTTAGCGGGACCGCCTACAATGAGCAGTTCTTC. Amino acid sequence: CASRVSGTAYNEQFF.

This rearrangement joins TRBV9 to TRBJ2-7; 10 nucleotides agree with TRBD1. Germline V CDR1 and CDR2: SGDLS, YYNGEE. V was clipped by 4 bases and J by 6 bases; unmatched bases: 7. This CDR3 spans 14 amino acids. CDR3 sequence reads: CASSPRTGGGEQYF. The CDR3 DNA sequence: TGTGCCAGCAGCCCCCGGACAGGGGGAGGCGAGCAGTACTTC.

The gene calls are TRBV18 and TRBJ2-1, with 9 bases matching TRBD1. The CDR3 extends over 15 amino acids. Germline CDR1 and CDR2: KGHSH and LQKENI. The J segment lost 5 bases and the V segment lost 5 bases, leaving 7 bases of the junction unmatched. CDR3 sequence reads: CASSTLGQGNNEQFF. The CDR3 DNA follows: TGTGCCAGCTCAACCTTGGGACAGGGCAACAATGAGCAGTTCTTC.

This chain joins TRBV27 and TRBJ2-7; possible D gene TRBD2, 6 bases. Germline V lookup: CDR1 MNHEY, CDR2 SMNVEV (reference sequence). CDR3 size: 16 residues. V lost 3 bases, J lost 1 base, and 16 bases lay in between. The DNA of the CDR3 is TGTGCCAGCAGTTTCCCCGGGGGACCGGCATCCTACGAGCAGTACTTC. Amino acids: CASSFPGGPASYEQYF.

The rearrangement links TRBV5-4 to TRBJ2-3, with D uncertain. Germline CDR1 reads SGHNT; CDR2 reads YYREEE (reference sequence). V lost 0 bases and J 1 base, leaving 9 bases between the germline ends. This CDR3 contains 15 residues. CDR3 amino acids: CASSLAWVGTDTQYF. The CDR3 DNA is TGTGCCAGCAGCTTGGCCTGGGTCGGCACAGATACGCAGTATTTT.

The gene calls are TRBV27 and TRBJ1-1; the D is unclear. V was cut by 4 bases and J by 0 bases, with 12 bases left in between. The CDR3 covers 15 residues. CDR1 is MNHEY and CDR2 is SMNVEV in the germline V gene (reference sequence). As DNA, the CDR3 is TGTGCCAGCAGTTCGCTAAAGGCAGTGAACACTGAAGCTTTCTTT. Its translation is CASSSLKAVNTEAFF.

The J gene is TRBJ2-5, the V gene TRBV4-3; 11 positions agree with TRBD2. Germline trimming cut 1 base from V and 1 base from J; bases unmatched to any gene: 2. Per the germline V gene, CDR1 is LGHNA and CDR2 is YSLEER. This CDR3 has 16 amino acids. The CDR3 sequence: CASSQGLAGGQETQYF. Written as DNA, the CDR3 is TGCGCCAGCAGCCAAGGCCTAGCGGGGGGCCAAGAGACCCAGTACTTC.

This chain uses TRBV28 with TRBJ2-2; tentatively, D is TRBD2 (7 bases). Germline lookup yields CDR1 MDHEN and CDR2 SYDVKM. Trimming shortened V by 4 bases and J by 0 bases, and 9 bases separated the two germline ends. This CDR3 spans 15 amino acids. The CDR3 sequence is CASSWGGPNTGELFF. CDR3 in DNA: TGTGCCAGCAGTTGGGGGGGCCCGAACACCGGGGAGCTGTTTTTT.

The DNA for the CDR3 is TGCGCCAGCAGCTCATCTAGACCCGAAGAGACCCAGTACTTC. Amino acids: CASSSSRPEETQYF. V usage is TRBV5-1 and J usage is TRBJ2-5; D not certain. Germline V lookup: CDR1 SGHRS, CDR2 YFSETQ. Trimming pared 3 bases from V and 3 bases from J, leaving 12 bases between. This CDR3 spans 14 amino acids.

This clone was observed a single time. The CDR3 coding sequence is TGTGCCAGCAGGGGGGGGATAGCACGAGAGACCCAGTACTTC. Encoded protein: CASRGGIARETQYF. The V gene is TRBV2, the J gene TRBJ2-5; 7 nucleotides align to TRBD2. The CDR3 sequence is 14 residues long. V lost 6 bases, J lost 4 bases, and 8 bases stayed unmatched. Germline CDR1 reads SNHLY; CDR2 reads FYNNEI.

Remarks on this clone: Germline is not matched at one junction end, which may reflect a read error. The chain uses TRBV10-3 and TRBJ1-1, with D possibly matching TRBD1 (5 bases). There are 15 residues in the CDR3. In germline, CDR1 is ENHRY, CDR2 SYGVKD. The CDR3 here is CAISESAGMNTEASF. The CDR3 DNA reads as TGTGCCATCAGTGAGTCTGCAGGGATGAACACTGAAGCTTCCTTT.

The J gene is TRBJ2-7, the V gene TRBV5-5, with 10 bases identical to TRBD1. Germline assignment: CDR1 SGHKS and CDR2 YYEKEE (reference sequence). The V segment lost 6 bases and the J segment 3 bases; nucleotides outside the gene matches: 6. This CDR3 contains 14 residues. The CDR3 DNA reads as TGTGCCAGCATGCCGGGACAGGGGTTCTACGAGCAGTACTTC. Its translation: CASMPGQGFYEQYF.

The chain combines TRBV5-1 with TRBJ2-1; the D is unclear. CDR3 length: 14 amino acids. Trimming cost V 4 bases and J 3 bases, with 11 bases left between them. Per the germline V gene, CDR1 is SGHRS and CDR2 is YFSETQ. The CDR3 nucleotides are TGCGCCAGCAGCACGCGTGCCGGCTACAATGAGCAGTTCTTC. This codes for CASSTRAGYNEQFF.

This chain's CDR3 is CASSGEIKTNGYTF. The CDR3, as DNA: TGTGCCAGCAGTGGTGAAATCAAAACCAATGGCTACACCTTC. The chain combines TRBV2 with TRBJ1-2; the D is unclear. CDR1 SNHLY and CDR2 FYNNEI come from the germline V gene. The CDR3 consists of 14 residues. Between the trimmed V and J ends, which lost 4 bases and 6 bases, there was a span of 15 bases. Full variable domain (rest looked up from reference TRBV2 and TRBJ1-2): EPEVTQTPSHQVTQMGQEVILRCVPISNHLYFYWYRQILGQKVEFLVSFYNNEISEKSEIFDDQFSVERPDGSNFTLKIRSTKLEDSAMYFCASSGEIKTNGYTFGSGTRLTVV.

Concerning this clone itself: A read error may account for a junction end that differs from germline. This chain uses TRBV23-1 with TRBJ1-2; TRBD1 might be the D (5 bases). TRBV23-1 is noted as an ORF with a role that remains uncertain. The CDR3 runs 9 residues. Written as DNA, the CDR3 is TGCGCCAGCCCCGCGGGACTACTCTTC. This translates into CASPAGLLF.